This passage covers 29 T cell receptor beta chains from one sample sequenced in a study of identical twins. From the 5' RACE reads, TCRdb called clonotypes with MiXCR, one entry per CDR3 protein. The repertoire includes roughly 290,000 distinct CDR3 sequences, less than 9% of them detected once, and 2.1% sits in the top ten. These data were also reused for a study on yellow fever vaccine responses in identical twins.

The specimen sequenced was memory (CD45RO+) T cells sorted from blood. These receptors came from a woman aged 18-29 years in good health.

At least ten counts were recorded for this clonotype. This chain joins TRBV28 and TRBJ2-1; no definite D call. This CDR3 is 14 amino acids long. Per the germline V gene, CDR1 is MDHEN and CDR2 is SYDVKM. V lost 2 bases and J 4 bases, leaving 9 bases between the germline ends. The CDR3, as DNA: TGTGCCAGCAGTTTAGAGCAGACTTACAATGAGCAGTTCTTC. Protein: CASSLEQTYNEQFF. The full variable domain, its missing parts supplied by reference TRBV28 and TRBJ2-1, is DVKVTQSSRYLVKRTGEKVFLECVQDMDHENMFWYRQDPGLGLRLIYFSYDVKMKEKGDIPEGYSVSREKKERFSLILESASTNQTSMYLCASSLEQTYNEQFFGPGTRLTVL.

This clonotype occurred many times. In nucleotides, the CDR3 is TGCGCCAGCAGCAAGGACAATGGAAACACCATATATTTT. Encoded protein: CASSKDNGNTIYF. The rearrangement links TRBV5-1 to TRBJ1-3, with a possible D match to TRBD1 (5 bases). CDR3 length: 13 residues. Germline CDR1 reads SGHRS; CDR2 reads YFSETQ. Trimming left V 4 bases short and J 3 bases short, with 8 bases between.

This clonotype has only a few counts. The chain carries TRBV5-6 and TRBJ2-2; 7 bases agree with TRBD1. Trimming removed 4 bases from V and 0 bases from J; junction bases left unmatched: 15. CDR1 is SGHDT, CDR2 YYEEEE, per germline. CDR3 length: 19 residues. In nucleotides, the CDR3 is TGTGCCAGCAGCCCCTTCGCAAGATCCGGGACAGCGAACACCGGGGAGCTGTTTTTT. Residues: CASSPFARSGTANTGELFF.

V and J are TRBV29-1 and TRBJ1-2, with D possibly TRBD1 on 6 matching bases. The CDR3 length is 12 residues. Trimming removed 7 bases at V and 2 bases at J, with 11 bases between. Germline assignment: CDR1 SQVTM and CDR2 ANQGSEA. CDR3 loop: CSGGQANYGYTF. The CDR3 DNA reads as TGCAGCGGGGGACAAGCAAACTATGGCTACACCTTC.

The chain couples TRBV5-1 to TRBJ2-7; 7 nucleotides line up with TRBD2. CDR3 size: 14 residues. Germline V gene lookup returns CDR1 SGHRS and CDR2 YFSETQ. Unmatched junction bases numbered 6, after V lost 2 bases and J lost 4 bases. The CDR3 sequence is CASSFGLVQYEQYF. CDR3 nucleotide sequence: TGCGCCAGCAGCTTCGGACTAGTTCAATACGAGCAGTACTTC.

This clonotype was observed many times. The chain uses TRBV10-3 and TRBJ1-1, with D tentatively TRBD1 (5 bases). CDR3 length equals 13 residues. V was shortened by 2 bases and J by 1 base, with 5 bases between the two germline ends. The germline gives CDR1 ENHRY, CDR2 SYGVKD. CDR3 sequence (DNA): TGTGCCATCAGTGAGGGGGGGAACACTGAAGCTTTCTTT. Translated: CAISEGGNTEAFF.

This clonotype was observed at least ten times. J is TRBJ2-3 and V is TRBV20-1; 15 positions agree with TRBD2. CDR3 length equals 17 residues. Germline trimming cut 0 bases from V and 4 bases from J; bases unmatched to any gene: 5. Germline V CDR1 and CDR2: DFQATT, SNEGSKA (reference sequence). This CDR3 reads CSARDPGLAGGADTQYF. CDR3 in DNA: TGCAGTGCTAGAGACCCCGGACTAGCGGGAGGGGCAGATACGCAGTATTTT.

This clonotype was observed at least ten times. The rearrangement uses TRBV20-1 and TRBJ1-1; TRBD1 agrees at 7 bases. The CDR3 is made up of 15 amino acids. The V and J ends lost 1 base and 4 bases, in that order; junction bases with no gene match: 9. The germline gives CDR1 DFQATT, CDR2 SNEGSKA (reference sequence). CDR3: CSARGLGQARTEAFF. The CDR3, as DNA: TGCAGTGCTAGAGGCTTAGGACAGGCCCGCACTGAAGCTTTCTTT.

The chain carries TRBV20-1 and TRBJ2-5, with TRBD2 matching 16 bases. J gave up 5 bases and V 4 bases, and 10 bases lay outside the gene matches. Germline assignment: CDR1 DFQATT and CDR2 SNEGSKA (reference sequence). The CDR3 consists of 17 residues. The CDR3 coding sequence is TGCAGTGCTAAGGGACTAGCGGGAGGGACTCCCTTGGAGACCCAGTACTTC. It encodes CSAKGLAGGTPLETQYF.

The chain has TRBV10-3 and TRBJ2-5; D assignment may be TRBD1 or TRBD2 (7 bases each). Germline V gene data show CDR1 as ENHRY and CDR2 as SYGVKD. There are 14 residues in the CDR3. The germline V and J ends were trimmed by 7 bases and 2 bases, with 14 bases remaining between them. CDR3 loop: CAIMGGGQQETQYF. For the CDR3, the DNA is TGTGCCATCATGGGAGGGGGACAGCAAGAGACCCAGTACTTC.

This clonotype appeared a few times. This chain links TRBV6-5 with TRBJ1-4; TRBD1 is a possible D gene (6 bases). The CDR3 consists of 14 residues. The germline V gene encodes CDR1 MNHEY and CDR2 SVGAGI. Between the trimmed V and J ends, which lost 2 bases and 8 bases, there was a span of 12 bases. CDR3 DNA sequence: TGTGCCAGCAGTTACGCAGGGGTTCGAGAAAAACTGTTTTTT. It is translated as CASSYAGVREKLFF.

This clonotype has ten or more counts. This chain links TRBV5-6 with TRBJ2-3; D unclear. This CDR3 contains 16 residues. In germline, CDR1 is SGHDT, CDR2 YYEEEE. V was pared by 1 base and J by 0 bases, with 12 bases between. The CDR3 DNA reads as TGTGCCAGCAGCTTGCGAACGCTGATAAGCACAGATACGCAGTATTTT. The encoded protein is CASSLRTLISTDTQYF.

V is TRBV6-5 and J is TRBJ2-7; D gene uncertain. The germline V gene has CDR1 MNHEY and CDR2 SVGAGI. Trimming took 0 bases from V and 2 from J, leaving 8 bases between them. This CDR3 is 14 amino acids long. This chain's CDR3 is CASSYSLGPYEQYV. The DNA for the CDR3 is TGTGCCAGCAGTTACTCCCTAGGGCCCTACGAGCAGTACGTC.

The V and J genes are TRBV7-2 and TRBJ1-1; perhaps TRBD1 as D (6 bases). Germline CDR1 and CDR2: SGHTA and FQGNSA. The V gene lost 5 bases and the J gene lost 3 bases, with 10 bases spanning the gap. The CDR3 is 13 residues long. The CDR3 nucleotides are TGTGCCAGCAGCCGGCGGACAGACACTGAAGCTTTCTTT. This gives the protein CASSRRTDTEAFF.

The J gene is TRBJ2-3, the V gene TRBV18; D is perhaps TRBD1 or TRBD2 (5 bases each). Trimming pared 2 bases from V and 4 bases from J, leaving 16 bases between. This CDR3 has 16 amino acids. Germline lookup yields CDR1 KGHSH and CDR2 LQKENI. CDR3 sequence: CASSPRDLRVADTQYF. The DNA of the CDR3 is TGTGCCAGCTCACCAAGGGACCTCAGGGTGGCAGATACGCAGTATTTT.

This clonotype was observed at least ten times. This chain links TRBV2 with TRBJ2-1; 9 bases are shared with TRBD2. V was pared by 3 bases and J by 8 bases, with 11 bases of the junction left unmatched. The CDR3 has 16 amino acids. Germline loops: CDR1 SNHLY, CDR2 FYNNEI. The CDR3, as DNA: TGTGCCAGCAGTGAGGTCCTAGCGGGGTCGGGTGATGAGCAGTTCTTC. It is translated as CASSEVLAGSGDEQFF.

The table lists this clonotype with a few counts. The V and J genes are TRBV19 and TRBJ2-1, with 7 bases aligning to TRBD2. Germline-derived CDR1 and CDR2 are LNHDA and SQIVND (reference sequence). This CDR3 has 14 residues. The V segment lost 6 bases and the J segment 0 bases; nucleotides outside the gene matches: 2. CDR3: CASRAGDSYNEQFF. In nucleotides, the CDR3 is TGTGCCAGTAGGGCGGGGGACTCCTACAATGAGCAGTTCTTC.

This clonotype was seen ten or more times. The chain has TRBV2 and TRBJ2-6; possible D gene TRBD1, 5 bases. Germline V gene lookup returns CDR1 SNHLY and CDR2 FYNNEI. CDR3 length equals 15 residues. Trimming took off 2 bases at V and 3 bases at J, with 8 bases between the two ends. For the CDR3, the DNA is TGTGCCAGCAGTGAATCAGGGTTTGGGGCCAACGTCCTGACTTTC. Translation gives CASSESGFGANVLTF.

This rearrangement joins TRBV2 to TRBJ1-5; the D is unclear. Trimming stripped 3 bases from V and 6 bases from J, with 15 bases between. CDR3 length equals 15 residues. Per the germline V gene, CDR1 is SNHLY and CDR2 is FYNNEI. The CDR3 spells CASSDTYLLGQPQHF. DNA for the CDR3: TGTGCCAGCAGTGATACCTATCTCTTGGGTCAGCCCCAGCATTTT.

This clonotype occurred a few times. The chain uses TRBV10-3 and TRBJ1-4; D remains unclear. The germline V gene encodes CDR1 ENHRY and CDR2 SYGVKD. The V and J ends lost 2 bases and 2 bases respectively, with 6 bases between them. The CDR3 totals 14 residues. CDR3 region: CAISEVGTNEKLFF. CDR3 coding DNA: TGTGCCATCAGTGAGGTCGGGACTAATGAAAAACTGTTTTTT.

This clonotype was recorded a few times. The chain is built from TRBV15 and TRBJ2-3, with 9 bases identical to TRBD1. Trimming removed 1 base from V and 5 bases from J; junction bases left unmatched: 10. The CDR3 totals 17 residues. Germline V gene lookup returns CDR1 LNHNV and CDR2 YYDKDF (reference sequence). CDR3 residues: CATSRVRPGQGVDTQYF. CDR3 sequence (DNA): TGTGCCACCAGCAGAGTCAGACCGGGACAGGGAGTAGATACGCAGTATTTT.

Ten or more counts support this clonotype. CDR3 nucleotide sequence: TGTGCCAGCCGATCCTGGTCCACCAGCACAGATACGCAGTATTTT. Translating gives CASRSWSTSTDTQYF. The chain joins TRBV6-2 or TRBV6-3 to TRBJ2-3; D is unclear. Germline assignment: CDR1 MNHEY and CDR2 SVGEGT. V lost 8 bases and J 0 bases, leaving 15 bases between the germline ends. The CDR3 runs to 15 residues.

In its sample, this clonotype was seen a few times. The CDR3 sequence: CASSYSTSNTGELFF. CDR3 sequence (DNA): TGTGCCAGCAGTTACTCTACGTCGAACACCGGGGAGCTGTTTTTT. This chain connects TRBV6-5 to TRBJ2-2; D is uncertain. The germline CDR1 and CDR2 sequences are MNHEY and SVGAGI. Trimming took 0 bases from V and 0 from J, leaving 5 bases between them. The length of the CDR3 is 15 residues.

CDR3 residues: CASSESTSGGNEQFF. The DNA for the CDR3 is TGTGCCAGCAGTGAATCGACTAGCGGCGGGAATGAGCAGTTCTTC. The V gene is TRBV6-1, the J gene TRBJ2-1, with 9 bases identical to TRBD2. Germline trimming cut 2 bases from V and 7 bases from J; bases unmatched to any gene: 6. The germline gives CDR1 MNHNS, CDR2 SASEGT. The CDR3 covers 15 residues.

This chain uses TRBV24-1 with TRBJ1-1; D gene ambiguous. This CDR3 is 12 amino acids long. CDR1 KGHDR and CDR2 SFDVKD come from the germline V gene. V shed 4 bases and J shed 5 bases, with 7 bases lying between them. CDR3 protein: CATSDGWTEAFF. The DNA of the CDR3 is TGTGCCACCAGTGACGGGTGGACTGAAGCTTTCTTT.

V is TRBV12-3 or TRBV12-4 and J is TRBJ1-1; D not resolved. Trimming shortened V by 3 bases and J by 0 bases, and 11 bases separated the two germline ends. This CDR3 has 15 amino acids. This CDR3 is CASSFLKTVNTEAFF. The CDR3 DNA reads TGTGCCAGCAGTTTTCTAAAAACGGTGAACACTGAAGCTTTCTTT.

This clonotype has more than one count but fewer than ten. The rearrangement links TRBV15 to TRBJ2-5; tentative D call: TRBD2 (5 bases). The V end lost 0 bases, the J end lost 3 bases, and 14 bases lay between the germline ends. In germline, CDR1 is LNHNV, CDR2 YYDKDF (reference sequence). The CDR3 has 16 residues. CDR3 in DNA: TGTGCCACCAGCAGAGATCAAGCGCTCGGGGAAGAGACCCAGTACTTC. Translated, it gives CATSRDQALGEETQYF.

This clonotype occurred a few times. The CDR3 protein is CASSTDSGELFF. Written as DNA, the CDR3 is TGTGCCAGCAGTACGGACAGCGGGGAGCTGTTTTTT. V usage is TRBV27 and J usage is TRBJ2-2; D possibly corresponds to TRBD1 (6 bases). The V end lost 5 bases, the J end lost 7 bases, and 8 bases lay between the germline ends. There are 12 residues in the CDR3. Germline V gene data show CDR1 as MNHEY and CDR2 as SMNVEV (reference sequence).

CDR3 region: CASSRNGGRGGSPLHF. The CDR3 DNA follows: TGTGCCAGCAGCCGTAACGGAGGGAGGGGAGGATCACCCCTCCACTTT. This rearrangement joins TRBV16 to TRBJ1-6, with D perhaps matching TRBD1 (5 bases). CDR3 length equals 16 residues. Germline loops: CDR1 KGHSY, CDR2 FQNENV. The ends were cut back, 4 bases at V and 10 bases at J, with 20 bases in the middle.